In its sample, the clone carrying this TCR beta chain was seen once. Its antigen is not identified. These data are taken from a study of cytomegalovirus exposure and HLA in healthy donors. General study results and limits: Donors belonging to an Asian-associated ancestry cluster reportedly showed fewer N-insertions in productive TCRs than the roughly 670-donor mean, according to what a later analysis found. A previous analysis found most TCR beta V segments productive roughly 87% or roughly 30% of the time. Later analysis demonstrated an association between a missense DCLRE1C variant and TCR beta V- and J-gene trimming.

The CDR3 is 19 amino acids. Germline-derived CDR1 and CDR2 are SGHRS and YFSETQ. The junction had 22 bases not matched to a gene; V was cut back by 4 bases and J by 7 bases. The PCR had 60 Vbeta and 13 Jbeta primers. The protocol was immunoSEQ multiplex PCR, while the TCRdb copy is restricted to in-frame clones and leaves out a portion. The sample contains some 150,000 clones, around 80% of which appear only once. Material: PBMCs. The sequence derives from a woman in her late teens or twenties in good health and CMV-seronegative. J is TRBJ2-7 and V is TRBV5-1, with TRBD2 matching over 11 bases. CDR3 protein: CASSPAFWELSGRAQEQYF. The CDR3 region has the DNA TGCGCCAGCAGCCCGGCTTTTTGGGAACTTAGCGGGAGGGCGCAGGAGCAGTACTTC.